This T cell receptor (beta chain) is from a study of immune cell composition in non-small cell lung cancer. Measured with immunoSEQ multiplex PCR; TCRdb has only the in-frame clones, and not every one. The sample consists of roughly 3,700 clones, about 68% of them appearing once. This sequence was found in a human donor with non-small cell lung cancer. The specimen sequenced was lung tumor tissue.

The CDR3 DNA follows: TGTGCCAGCAGCCCCTTGCCGGCTGGAAACACCATATATTTT. This encodes CASSPLPAGNTIYF. The V gene is TRBV7-6, the J gene TRBJ1-3; D not resolved. Trimming stripped 5 bases from V and 2 bases from J, with 10 bases between. CDR3 length equals 14 residues. The germline gives CDR1 SGHVS, CDR2 FNYEAQ.